Many counts were recorded for the clone carrying this T cell receptor beta chain. The data were obtained in a study of T cells after yellow fever vaccination. TCRdb reanalysed the 5' RACE reads using MiXCR and keeps one entry per CDR3 protein. The sample holds around 250,000 distinct CDR3 sequences, around 5.3% seen once. CDR1 is DFQATT, CDR2 SNEGSKA, per germline (reference sequence). With 3 bases removed from V and 2 bases from J, the gap between germline ends came to 11 bases. The CDR3 covers 14 residues. The clonotype originates from a man in his late teens or twenties who received the YFV17D yellow fever vaccine. The genes are TRBV20-1 and TRBJ2-1; D remains unclear. The input for sequencing was CD4+ T cells sorted from PBMCs, taken on the day of the yellow fever booster vaccination. DNA for the CDR3: TGCAGTGCTAGGATAGGGCCCCCCTACAATGAGCAGTTCTTC. It encodes CSARIGPPYNEQFF.